This TCR beta chain was identified during a study of T cell responses to AZD1222 COVID-19 vaccine. General observations from the study: Dominant at 160-218 and 743-854, vaccine-associated CD4 TCRs also spanned spike.

The assay was immunoSEQ multiplex PCR, and TCRdb's table has in-frame clones only and misses some. The data hold 90,000 to 130,000 clones, with 70% to 90% observed a single time. Analyses pooled second doses at about 4 or about 12 weeks. Regarding this clone: Its antigen is still unknown.

The CDR3 length is 16 residues. Germline V CDR1 and CDR2: SGHNT, YYREEE (reference sequence). Trimming removed 0 bases at V and 1 base at J, with 13 bases between. The chain combines TRBV5-4 with TRBJ1-1; the D is unclear. The specimen was peripheral blood, collected 28 days after the second AZD1222 dose. The clonotype was recovered from an adult who received the AZD1222 COVID-19 vaccine. This CDR3 reads CASSLARWQANTEAFF. In nucleotides, the CDR3 is TGTGCCAGCAGCTTGGCCCGTTGGCAGGCGAACACTGAAGCTTTCTTT.